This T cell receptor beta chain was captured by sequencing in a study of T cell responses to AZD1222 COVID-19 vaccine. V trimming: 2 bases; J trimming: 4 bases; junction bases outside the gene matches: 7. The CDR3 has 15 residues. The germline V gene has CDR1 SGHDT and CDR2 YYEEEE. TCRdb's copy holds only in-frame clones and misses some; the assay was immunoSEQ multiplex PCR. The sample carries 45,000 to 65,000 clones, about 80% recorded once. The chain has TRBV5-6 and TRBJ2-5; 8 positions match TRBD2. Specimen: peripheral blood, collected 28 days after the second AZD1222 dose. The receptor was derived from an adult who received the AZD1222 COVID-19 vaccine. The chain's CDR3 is CASSLNGRAVETQYF. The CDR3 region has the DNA TGTGCCAGCAGCTTAAACGGGAGGGCCGTAGAGACCCAGTACTTC.